The next 5 T cell receptor beta chains were all read from a single sample in a study of T-cell reconstitution after alpha-beta-depleted transplantation in children (dated by TCRdb to the mid-2010s). The method behind the library was PCR. Sequencing relied on an Illumina HiSeq 2500. To normalize quantification of the TCRbeta repertoire, the TCR libraries were built with molecular barcoding that relied on unique molecular identifiers. The public sequencing data were trimmed at Q25 with fastp and processed into clonotypes with MiXCR by TCRdb, which kept only in-frame beta chains. CDR3 protein sequences are deduplicated, and each keeps its most common genes and DNA. The sample table lists roughly 350,000 distinct CDR3 sequences, approximately 10% of them with a count of one. The ten largest clones represent more than 2% of the sample. The material sequenced was PBMCs from the stem cell graft donor, taken from the stem cell graft. Receptors originate from a human donor who donated a stem cell graft to a child with acute lymphoblastic leukemia.

The gene calls are TRBV5-5 and TRBJ1-1, with TRBD1 matching 10 bases. The junction had 9 bases not matched to a gene; V was cut back by 4 bases and J by 6 bases. Germline CDR1 SGHKS, CDR2 YYEKEE (reference sequence). The CDR3 loop spans 15 amino acids. The CDR3 region has the DNA TGTGCCAGCAGCCCGGAGACAGGGGGCGGGCCTGAAGCTTTCTTT. Translated, it gives CASSPETGGGPEAFF.

In its sample, this clonotype was seen a few times. The CDR3 DNA reads as TGTGCCAGTAGTATAGAGGGTAGGAGGCAGTTCTTC. This sequence encodes CASSIEGRRQFF. The rearrangement links TRBV19 to TRBJ2-1; D unclear. This CDR3 contains 12 residues. V was cut by 0 bases and J by 12 bases, with 9 bases left in between. The germline CDR1 and CDR2 sequences are LNHDA and SQIVND (reference sequence).

There are many counts of this clonotype. The chain uses TRBV4-1 and TRBJ1-1, with TRBD1 as a possible D gene (6 bases). From germline, CDR1 is MGHRA and CDR2 YSYEKL. V lost 4 bases and J lost 5, with 20 bases in between. The CDR3 covers 16 residues. The CDR3 DNA is TGCGCCAGCAGCCGGAACAAGGTGGGGGGCGCGACTGAAGCTTTCTTT. Protein product: CASSRNKVGGATEAFF.

There are many counts of this clonotype. The chain joins TRBV7-9 to TRBJ2-2; D might be TRBD2 (6 bases). V gave up 4 bases and J gave up 0 bases, with 9 bases separating them. Germline CDR1 reads SEHNR; CDR2 reads FQNEAQ (reference sequence). The CDR3 totals 15 residues. CDR3 DNA sequence: TGTGCCAGCAGCTCTGGCGGGGCGAACACCGGGGAGCTGTTTTTT. As protein: CASSSGGANTGELFF. Filled out from reference TRBV7-9 and TRBJ2-2, the complete variable domain reads DTGVSQNPRHKITKRGQNVTFRCDPISEHNRLYWYRQTLGQGPEFLTYFQNEAQLEKSRLLSDRFSAERPKGSFSTLEIQRTEQGDSAMYLCASSSGGANTGELFFGEGSRLTVL.

This clonotype was counted at least ten times. The chain combines TRBV10-3 with TRBJ2-1; 9 nucleotides agree with TRBD2. The junction had 4 bases not matched to a gene; V was cut back by 2 bases and J by 5 bases. Germline V gene data show CDR1 as ENHRY and CDR2 as SYGVKD. CDR3 length: 15 amino acids. In nucleotides, the CDR3 is TGTGCCATCAGTGAGAGACTAGCGGAGAACAATGAGCAGTTCTTC. Translating gives CAISERLAENNEQFF.